Listed below are T cell receptor beta chains from one sample, sequenced in a study of OX40 agonist ivuxolimab in advanced cancers. Only in-frame clones appear in the TCRdb table, and some are missing; sequencing was by immunoSEQ multiplex PCR. The data contain about 46,000 clones, 88% of them singletons. Sequencing was performed on CD4+ or CD8+ T cells sorted from blood, taken in a trial of the OX40 agonist ivuxolimab. These receptors all stem from an adult with an advanced solid tumor such as melanoma, head and neck, liver or kidney cancer. The CDR3 runs from the conserved cysteine through the conserved F or W. Fields, in order: V gene, CDR3 length, clone size, D gene, J gene, CDR3 DNA, CDR3 protein. D genes are given only for firm matches. Clone size, where shown, is once, few, many, or a class for clones that have expanded.

TRBV27,13,.,TRBD1,TRBJ1-5,TGTGCCAGCGGGGGACAGGGGGGACAGCCCCAGCATTTT,CASGGQGGQPQHF
TRBV5-1,13,.,.,TRBJ2-5,TGCGCCAGCAGCTTGGATCACCAAGAGACCCAGTACTTC,CASSLDHQETQYF
TRBV27,14,.,.,TRBJ2-7,TGTGCCAGCAGCCGTCCGGGACACTCCTACGAGCAGTACTTC,CASSRPGHSYEQYF
TRBV5-1,13,.,.,TRBJ2-3,TGCGCCAGCAGCTTGGGGGGCACAGATACGCAGTATTTT,CASSLGGTDTQYF
TRBV27,14,.,.,TRBJ2-3,TGTGCCAGCAGAACCCTACCGGGGGCGGATACGCAGTATTTT,CASRTLPGADTQYF
TRBV5-5,15,.,.,TRBJ1-5,TGTGCCAGCAGCTCTTGGGCATCTAGCAATCAGCCCCAGCATTTT,CASSSWASSNQPQHF
TRBV10-1,18,.,TRBD2,TRBJ2-7,TGCGCCAGCAGGTATCTGACACTAGCGGGGGTGCCCCGGGGCGAGCAGTACTTC,CASRYLTLAGVPRGEQYF
TRBV5-1,12,.,.,TRBJ2-1,TGCGCCAGCAGCCGAGGACAGAATGAGCAGTTCTTC,CASSRGQNEQFF
TRBV13,16,.,.,TRBJ2-1,TGTGCCAGCAGCCCCCGGGGTAGTAGCTCCTACAATGAGCAGTTCTTC,CASSPRGSSSYNEQFF
TRBV4-2,17,.,TRBD1,TRBJ1-2,TGTGCCAGCAGCCAAGAGGGCGGGACAGGGACGGGTAGGGGCTACACCTTC,CASSQEGGTGTGRGYTF
TRBV5-1,17,few,.,TRBJ2-3,TGCGCCAGCAGCTTGGTAGGGGGAGGAATGGGCACAGATACGCAGTATTTT,CASSLVGGGMGTDTQYF
TRBV14,12,.,.,TRBJ1-2,TGTGCCAGCAGCCAAGGCAACTATGGCTACACCTTC,CASSQGNYGYTF
TRBV7-2,11,.,.,TRBJ1-6,TGTGCCAGCAGCCCCGGAGGGCCCCCCCACTTT,CASSPGGPPHF
TRBV6-1,13,.,.,TRBJ2-7,TGTGCCAGCGGGGGCACTGGGGTCGGGGAGCAGTACTTC,CASGGTGVGEQYF
TRBV5-1,14,.,.,TRBJ1-3,TGCGCCAGCAGCTTGGGTTCAGCTGGAAACACCATATATTTT,CASSLGSAGNTIYF
TRBV19,14,few,.,TRBJ1-2,TGTGCCAGTTCCGGGACAAGAACTAACTATGGCTACACCTTC,CASSGTRTNYGYTF
TRBV7-2,16,few,.,TRBJ2-2,TGTGCCAGCAGCTTAGTTGCAGGGGCGAGGACCGGGGAGCTGTTTTTT,CASSLVAGARTGELFF
TRBV6-6,14,.,.,TRBJ2-6,TGTGCCAGCACCAGGGTTGACGGGGCCAACGTCCTGACTTTC,CASTRVDGANVLTF
TRBV6-5,16,.,TRBD1,TRBJ2-7,TGTGCCAGCAGTTACTCCTGGGACAGGGTGCCCTACGAGCAGTACTTC,CASSYSWDRVPYEQYF
TRBV6-6,16,once,TRBD1,TRBJ2-3,TGTGCCAGCGGGGACGACAGGGCACCGTCTGGAGATACGCAGTATTTT,CASGDDRAPSGDTQYF
TRBV7-2,12,.,.,TRBJ2-5,TGTGCCAGCAGCTTTTTGCAGGGGACCCAGTACTTC,CASSFLQGTQYF
TRBV5-4,14,.,.,TRBJ2-5,TGTGCCAGCAGTCTACAGGGAGTACAAGAGACCCAGTACTTC,CASSLQGVQETQYF
TRBV9,15,.,.,TRBJ2-7,TGTGCCAGCAGCGTAGGGCCCACAGGTTTGGACGAGCAGTACTTC,CASSVGPTGLDEQYF
TRBV6-4,15,few,TRBD1,TRBJ2-2,TGTGCCAGCAGTGACTCAGGGGGCTCGACCGGGGAGCTGTTTTTT,CASSDSGGSTGELFF
TRBV5-1,15,few,TRBD1,TRBJ2-5,TGCGCCAGCAGCCCTTCACAGGGGGTGCAAGAGACCCAGTACTTC,CASSPSQGVQETQYF
TRBV7-9,15,.,TRBD2,TRBJ2-1,TGTGCCAGCAGCTTAAGGCTAGCGGGAAGAAATGAGCAGTTCTTC,CASSLRLAGRNEQFF
TRBV6-5,12,.,.,TRBJ1-5,TGTGCCAGCAGTGAACCGGATCAGCCCCAGCATTTT,CASSEPDQPQHF
TRBV27,17,.,TRBD1,TRBJ1-1,TGTGCCAGCACCACATTTCGGCCCGCAGGGGGTAGGACTGAAGCTTTCTTT,CASTTFRPAGGRTEAFF
TRBV11-2,17,.,TRBD2,TRBJ2-1,TGTGCCAGCAGCTTACGGGGCTTAGGACTAGCGGGAGGGCGTAAGTTCTTC,CASSLRGLGLAGGRKFF
TRBV4-1,14,.,.,TRBJ1-5,TGCGCCAGCAGCCTCATCGGATCCAATCAGCCCCAGCATTTT,CASSLIGSNQPQHF
TRBV4-2,16,once,.,TRBJ2-7,TGTGCCAGCAGCCAAGACCAGATGCGGCCGCCTGACGAGCAGTACTTC,CASSQDQMRPPDEQYF
TRBV7-2,14,.,.,TRBJ1-1,TGTGCCAGCAGCTTATTGGGGGGGAACACTGAAGCTTTCTTT,CASSLLGGNTEAFF
TRBV18,17,.,.,TRBJ1-1,TGTGCCAGCTCACCATCAGGGGACCTAAGATTGAACACTGAAGCTTTCTTT,CASSPSGDLRLNTEAFF
TRBV2,14,.,.,TRBJ1-2,TGTGCCAGCAGTGATCAGGGAAACTTCTATGGCTACACCTTC,CASSDQGNFYGYTF
TRBV6-6,13,.,.,TRBJ2-7,TGTGCCAGCACCGGGTTCCGTCACGACGAGCAGTACTTC,CASTGFRHDEQYF
TRBV9,15,.,.,TRBJ2-1,TGTGCCAGCAGCGTAGCTGGGGGGGCATGGAATGAGCAGTTCTTC,CASSVAGGAWNEQFF
TRBV23-1,15,.,.,TRBJ1-6,TGCGCCAGCAGTCCGTCCCATGGTCGGGGAAAACCCCTCCACTTT,CASSPSHGRGKPLHF
TRBV2,13,.,TRBD1,TRBJ1-1,TGTGCCAGCAGCGGACAGGAAAACACTGAAGCTTTCTTT,CASSGQENTEAFF
TRBV11-1,14,.,.,TRBJ2-5,TGTGCCAGCAGCCAAGGAGACAGTCAAGAGACCCAGTACTTC,CASSQGDSQETQYF
TRBV19,18,.,TRBD1,TRBJ2-6,TGTGCCAGTAGATCACCGGGACAGGGGGCTGCTGGGGCCAACGTCCTGACTTTC,CASRSPGQGAAGANVLTF
TRBV15,15,once,.,TRBJ2-1,TGTGCCACCAGAGGGCTGGGGGACACCTACAATGAGCAGTTCTTC,CATRGLGDTYNEQFF
TRBV15,19,.,TRBD1,TRBJ2-7,TGTGCCACCAGCAGCCCCTTACCGGGACAGCGGACAGAGATAGGCGAGCAGTACTTC,CATSSPLPGQRTEIGEQYF
TRBV30,14,.,TRBD1,TRBJ2-7,TGTGCCTGGAGTGCAACCGGGACAGGGGACGAGCAGTACTTC,CAWSATGTGDEQYF
TRBV27,13,.,.,TRBJ2-3,TGTGCCAGCAGTTTTTTGGGGACAGATACGCAGTATTTT,CASSFLGTDTQYF
TRBV19,15,.,.,TRBJ1-2,TGTGCCAGTAAACAAGGGGTTCTATCTAACTATGGCTACACCTTC,CASKQGVLSNYGYTF
TRBV5-1,15,.,TRBD2,TRBJ2-3,TGCGCCAGCAGTGTGACTAGCGGGGTCTTAGATACGCAGTATTTT,CASSVTSGVLDTQYF
TRBV27,18,.,TRBD1,TRBJ1-2,TGTGCCAGCAGTCAGGATTACAGGGGCCCCCTAGCTAACTATGGCTACACCTTC,CASSQDYRGPLANYGYTF
TRBV7-6,15,.,TRBD2,TRBJ2-2,TGTGCCAGCAGCGGGACTAGCGGAAACACCGGGGAGCTGTTTTTT,CASSGTSGNTGELFF
TRBV29-1,13,few,.,TRBJ1-5,TGCAGCGTTGCGGGGACGGACAATCAGCCCCAGCATTTT,CSVAGTDNQPQHF